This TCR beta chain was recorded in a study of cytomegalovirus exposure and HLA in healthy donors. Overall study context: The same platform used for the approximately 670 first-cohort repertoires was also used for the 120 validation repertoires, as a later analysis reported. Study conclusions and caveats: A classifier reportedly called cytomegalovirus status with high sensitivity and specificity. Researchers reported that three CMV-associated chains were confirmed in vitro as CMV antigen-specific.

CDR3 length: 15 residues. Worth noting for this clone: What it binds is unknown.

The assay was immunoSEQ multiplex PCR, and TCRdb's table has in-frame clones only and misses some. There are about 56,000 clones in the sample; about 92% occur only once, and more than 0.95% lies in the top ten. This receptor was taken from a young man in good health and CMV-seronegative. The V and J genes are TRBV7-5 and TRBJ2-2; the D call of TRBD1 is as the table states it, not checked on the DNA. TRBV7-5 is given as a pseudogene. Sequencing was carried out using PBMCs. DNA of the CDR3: TGTGCCAGAATACCCCAGGACACCAACACCGGGGAGCTGTTTTTT. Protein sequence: CARIPQDTNTGELFF.